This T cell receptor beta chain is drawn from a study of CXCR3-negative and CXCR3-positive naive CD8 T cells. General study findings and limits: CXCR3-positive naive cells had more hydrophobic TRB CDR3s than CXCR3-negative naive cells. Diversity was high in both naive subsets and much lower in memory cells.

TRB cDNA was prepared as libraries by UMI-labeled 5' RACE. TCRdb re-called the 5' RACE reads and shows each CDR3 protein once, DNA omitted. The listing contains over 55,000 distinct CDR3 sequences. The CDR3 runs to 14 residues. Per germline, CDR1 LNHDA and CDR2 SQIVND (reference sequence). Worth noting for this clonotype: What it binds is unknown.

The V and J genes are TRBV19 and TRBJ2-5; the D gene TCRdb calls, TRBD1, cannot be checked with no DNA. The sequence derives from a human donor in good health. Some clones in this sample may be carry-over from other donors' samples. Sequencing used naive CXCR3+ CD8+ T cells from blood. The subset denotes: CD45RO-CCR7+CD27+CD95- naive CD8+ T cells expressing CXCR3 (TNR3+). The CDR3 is CASSADRVQETQYF.